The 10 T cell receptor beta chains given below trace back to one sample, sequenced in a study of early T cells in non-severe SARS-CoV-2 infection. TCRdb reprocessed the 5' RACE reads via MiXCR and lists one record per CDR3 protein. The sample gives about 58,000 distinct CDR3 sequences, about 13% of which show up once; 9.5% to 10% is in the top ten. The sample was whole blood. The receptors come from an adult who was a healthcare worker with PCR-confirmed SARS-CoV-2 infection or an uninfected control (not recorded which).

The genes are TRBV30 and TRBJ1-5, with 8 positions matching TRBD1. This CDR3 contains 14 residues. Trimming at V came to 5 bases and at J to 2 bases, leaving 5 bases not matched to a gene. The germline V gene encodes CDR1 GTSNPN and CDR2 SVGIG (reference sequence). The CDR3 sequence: CAWWTGIGNQPQHF. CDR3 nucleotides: TGTGCCTGGTGGACAGGGATCGGCAATCAGCCCCAGCATTTT.

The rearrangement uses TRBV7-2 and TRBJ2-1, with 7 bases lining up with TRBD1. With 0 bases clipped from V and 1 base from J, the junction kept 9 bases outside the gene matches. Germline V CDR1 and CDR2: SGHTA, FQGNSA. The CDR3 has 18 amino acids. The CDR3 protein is CASSLAGGTIRSYNEQFF. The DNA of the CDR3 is TGTGCCAGCAGCTTAGCAGGGGGCACGATCAGGTCCTACAATGAGCAGTTCTTC.

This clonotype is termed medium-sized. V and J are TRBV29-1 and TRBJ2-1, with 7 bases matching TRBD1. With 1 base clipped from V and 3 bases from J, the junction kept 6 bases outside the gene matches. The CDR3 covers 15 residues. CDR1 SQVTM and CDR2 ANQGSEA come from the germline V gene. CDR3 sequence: CSVEAQGQRYNEQFF. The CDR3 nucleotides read TGCAGCGTTGAAGCACAGGGACAGCGCTACAATGAGCAGTTCTTC.

CDR3 in amino acids: CSANPTGPTYEQYF. The DNA for the CDR3 is TGCAGTGCTAACCCGACAGGTCCGACCTACGAGCAGTACTTC. The chain links TRBV20-1 to TRBJ2-7; D is possibly TRBD1 (6 bases). The length of the CDR3 is 14 residues. V gave up 4 bases and J gave up 2 bases, with 15 bases separating them. The germline CDR1 and CDR2 sequences are DFQATT and SNEGSKA (reference sequence).

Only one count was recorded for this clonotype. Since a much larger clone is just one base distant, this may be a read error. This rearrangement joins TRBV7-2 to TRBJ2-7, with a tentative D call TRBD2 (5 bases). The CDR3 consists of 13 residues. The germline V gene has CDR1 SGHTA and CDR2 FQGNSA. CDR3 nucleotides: TGTGCCAGCTGCTTTGGACGGGACTACGAGCAGTACTTC. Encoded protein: CASCFGRDYEQYF.

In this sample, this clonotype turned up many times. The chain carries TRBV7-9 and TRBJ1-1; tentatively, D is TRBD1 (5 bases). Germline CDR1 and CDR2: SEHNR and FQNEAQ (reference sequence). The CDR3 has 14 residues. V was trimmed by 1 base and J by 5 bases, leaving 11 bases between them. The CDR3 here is CASSLEGRRTEAFF. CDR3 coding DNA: TGTGCCAGCAGCTTAGAGGGGCGGAGGACTGAAGCTTTCTTT.

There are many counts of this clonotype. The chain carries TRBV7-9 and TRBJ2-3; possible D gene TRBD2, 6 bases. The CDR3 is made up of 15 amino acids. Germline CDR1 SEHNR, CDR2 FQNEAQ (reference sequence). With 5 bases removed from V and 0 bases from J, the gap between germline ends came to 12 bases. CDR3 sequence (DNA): TGTGCCAGCAGCCCACTAGCTGCTAGCACAGATACGCAGTATTTT. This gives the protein CASSPLAASTDTQYF. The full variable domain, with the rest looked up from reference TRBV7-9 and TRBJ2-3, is DTGVSQNPRHKITKRGQNVTFRCDPISEHNRLYWYRQTLGQGPEFLTYFQNEAQLEKSRLLSDRFSAERPKGSFSTLEIQRTEQGDSAMYLCASSPLAASTDTQYFGPGTRLTVL.

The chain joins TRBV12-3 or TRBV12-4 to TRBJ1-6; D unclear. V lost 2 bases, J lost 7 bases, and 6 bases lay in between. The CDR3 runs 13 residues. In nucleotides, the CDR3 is TGTGCCAGCAGTTTATCGGGGAATTCACCCCTCCACTTT. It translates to CASSLSGNSPLHF.

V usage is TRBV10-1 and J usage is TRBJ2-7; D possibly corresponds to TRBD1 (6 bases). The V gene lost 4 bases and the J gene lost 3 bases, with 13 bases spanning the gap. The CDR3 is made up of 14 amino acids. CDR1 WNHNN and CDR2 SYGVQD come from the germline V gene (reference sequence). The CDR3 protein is CASSGRDKVYEQYF. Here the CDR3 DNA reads TGCGCCAGCAGTGGCCGGGACAAAGTCTACGAGCAGTACTTC.

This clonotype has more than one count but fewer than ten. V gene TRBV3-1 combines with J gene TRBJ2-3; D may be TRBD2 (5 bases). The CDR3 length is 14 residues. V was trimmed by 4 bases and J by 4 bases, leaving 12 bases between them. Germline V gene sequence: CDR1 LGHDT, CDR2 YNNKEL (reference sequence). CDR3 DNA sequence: TGTGCCAGCAGCCGCCGATTGCGGGCAGATACGCAGTATTTT. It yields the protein CASSRRLRADTQYF.